A few counts support the clone carrying this T cell receptor (beta chain). Its antigen is still unknown. CDR3 length equals 17 residues. The germline CDR1 and CDR2 sequences are SGHRS and YFSETQ. Trimming at V came to 2 bases and at J to 5 bases, leaving 8 bases not matched to a gene. By quantitative 5'-RACE with molecular barcodes, the TCR beta libraries were made. One entry per CDR3 protein, called by TCRdb with MiXCR from the 5' RACE reads. The table shows 150,000 or so distinct CDR3 sequences, with around 18% occurring only once. This sample stems from a study of CD8 T cells in ankylosing spondylitis. Study results and caveats: It was reported that disease-linked clones were significantly enriched in matched ankylosing spondylitis synovial fluid. A motif in TCR beta, a set of roughly eight highly homologous variants, appeared characteristic of ankylosing spondylitis blood. A subset of motif variants has previously been described in the synovial fluid and blood of reactive arthritis.

Sequencing input: blood, either unsorted or a sorted T cell fraction (not recorded which). This chain connects TRBV5-1 to TRBJ1-5; 12 bases fit TRBD1. The sequence was obtained from a male donor with ankylosing spondylitis or in good health (not recorded which). The CDR3, as DNA: TGCGCCAGCAGCTTAAATCCGGGACAGGGGGCCGATCAGCCCCAGCATTTT. Amino acids: CASSLNPGQGADQPQHF.